These T cell receptor beta chains were read from a single sample in a study of cytomegalovirus exposure and HLA in healthy donors. TCRdb's copy holds only in-frame clones and misses some; the assay was immunoSEQ multiplex PCR. Of 100,000 or so clones in the sample, more than 65% were seen once. Sequencing input: PBMCs. The source of these receptors is a man aged 25 to 40 in good health and CMV-seronegative. CDR3s include the opening cysteine and the closing phenylalanine or tryptophan. Fields, in order: V gene, CDR3 protein.

V: TRBV7-8; CDR3: CASSPGTSGSGNEQFF
V: TRBV28; CDR3: CASSLIGVEQYF
V: TRBV7-2; CDR3: CASSRLAGERKGKNIQYF
V: TRBV7-7; CDR3: CASSFGQVPISGNTIYF
V: TRBV10-3; CDR3: CAISGLAGVETQYF
V: TRBV6-1; CDR3: CASRGTGGNEKLFF
V: TRBV30; CDR3: CAIRIHSRSYEQYF
V: TRBV27; CDR3: CASRALGTISYNEQFF
V: TRBV7-2; CDR3: CASRTGTGGRNTEAFF
V: TRBV18; CDR3: CASSPTGDGYEQYF
V: TRBV29-1; CDR3: CSVDRGGEETQYF
V: TRBV28; CDR3: CASSLPGFGGNTIYF
V: TRBV2; CDR3: CASSGPGGYTF
V: TRBV6-1; CDR3: CASSGNRGNTEAFF
V: TRBV2; CDR3: CASTPQSNQPQHF
V: TRBV4-3; CDR3: CASSRDRGETQYF
V: TRBV7-2; CDR3: CASSVDFTGSEKLFF
V: TRBV4-3; CDR3: CASSQGDSGGSYEQYF
V: TRBV25-1; CDR3: CASSEAGWTHNEQFF
V: TRBV12-5; CDR3: CASGSGRADDSPLHF
V: TRBV5-1; CDR3: CASSLSHRGQETQYF
V: TRBV27; CDR3: CASSSMKQGRYEQYF
V: TRBV7-9; CDR3: CASSFQPTAGVADEQFF
V: TRBV4-1; CDR3: CASSPDNSHPNYGYTF
V: TRBV7-9; CDR3: CASSHDSGTIHEQYF
V: TRBV28; CDR3: CASSLGGRGGPSRNEQFF
V: TRBV7-9; CDR3: CASSAGGINTGELFF
V: TRBV7-9; CDR3: CASGGQQETQYF
V: TRBV7-8; CDR3: CASSAERVGNTIYF
V: TRBV5-4; CDR3: CASSEGLATDTQYF
V: TRBV11-2; CDR3: CASSSQILAGFDEQYF
V: TRBV7-3; CDR3: CASSLKGRDGYTF
V: TRBV7-2; CDR3: CASSLTGAREKLFF
V: TRBV27; CDR3: CATVGGGAGELFF
V: TRBV7-2; CDR3: CASSLELNQPQHF
V: TRBV5-1; CDR3: CASSLLVDTRRDF
V: TRBV4-3; CDR3: CASSPLGTGSGTSTDTQYF
V: TRBV7-3; CDR3: CASSFGQGETQYF
V: TRBV28; CDR3: CASSHGSSTDTQYF
V: TRBV7-8; CDR3: CASSLGLGIYEQYF
V: TRBV2; CDR3: CASRGTSGYNEQFF
V: TRBV18; CDR3: CASSPISGTDTQYF